This T cell receptor (beta chain) comes out of a study of T-cell reconstitution after alpha-beta-depleted transplantation in children. Findings and limits, study-wide: Diversity and T-cell counts at one year after transplant derived mostly from new T cells. Several hundred expanded graft clones reportedly supplied alpha-beta T cells about two months after transplant. Surviving recipient T cells and thymic progenitors accounted for the high day-60 TCRbeta diversity observed in some patients.

V lost 7 bases and J lost 8; bases outside the gene matches: 17. Germline values: CDR1 SQVTM, CDR2 ANQGSEA. This CDR3 comprises 15 residues. This clonotype was detected only a few times. The antigen remains unidentified. Unique molecular identifiers were incorporated when the TCRbeta library was constructed. TCRdb re-derived calls from the PCR reads in MiXCR, one entry per CDR3 protein. The profile covers roughly 670,000 distinct CDR3 sequences, with around 12% appearing a single time and about 0.77% taken by the ten largest. The receptor was derived from a girl aged 2 to 9 with congenital amegakaryocytic thrombocytopenia, due to receive a stem cell transplant. The V gene is TRBV29-1, the J gene TRBJ1-1; the match to TRBD1 covers 9 bases. The input for sequencing was PBMCs, taken before TCRalphabeta/CD19-depleted stem cell transplant. The CDR3: CSAPGLGTGSREAFF. The CDR3 DNA reads TGCAGCGCCCCCGGTCTTGGGACAGGGTCTCGGGAAGCTTTCTTT.